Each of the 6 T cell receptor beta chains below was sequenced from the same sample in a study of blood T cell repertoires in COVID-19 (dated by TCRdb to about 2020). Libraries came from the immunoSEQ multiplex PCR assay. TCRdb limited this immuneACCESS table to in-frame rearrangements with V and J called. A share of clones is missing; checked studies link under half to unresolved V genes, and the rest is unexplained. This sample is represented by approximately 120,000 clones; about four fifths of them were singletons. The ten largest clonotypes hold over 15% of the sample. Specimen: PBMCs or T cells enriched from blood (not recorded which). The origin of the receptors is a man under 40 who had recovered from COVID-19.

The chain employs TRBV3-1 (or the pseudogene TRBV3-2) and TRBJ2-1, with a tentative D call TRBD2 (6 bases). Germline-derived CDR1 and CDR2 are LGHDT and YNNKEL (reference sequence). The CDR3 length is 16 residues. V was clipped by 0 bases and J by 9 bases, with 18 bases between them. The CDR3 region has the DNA TGTGCCAGCAGCCAAGATTCCGGGAGAAAGGTGAGTGAGCAGTTCTTC. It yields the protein CASSQDSGRKVSEQFF.

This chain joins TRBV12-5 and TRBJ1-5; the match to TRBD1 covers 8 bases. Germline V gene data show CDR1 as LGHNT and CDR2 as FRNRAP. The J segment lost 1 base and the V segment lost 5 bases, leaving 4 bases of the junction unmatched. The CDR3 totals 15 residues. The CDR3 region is CASGAGTGSNQPQHF. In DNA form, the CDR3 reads TGTGCTAGTGGTGCAGGGACAGGCAGCAATCAGCCCCAGCATTTT.

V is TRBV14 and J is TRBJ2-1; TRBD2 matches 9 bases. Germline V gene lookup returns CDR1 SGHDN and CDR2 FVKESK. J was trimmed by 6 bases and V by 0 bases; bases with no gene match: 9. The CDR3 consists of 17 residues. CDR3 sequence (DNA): TGTGCCAGCAGCCAAGAGGCTAGCGGGACCTTTCGCAATGAGCAGTTCTTC. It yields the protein CASSQEASGTFRNEQFF.

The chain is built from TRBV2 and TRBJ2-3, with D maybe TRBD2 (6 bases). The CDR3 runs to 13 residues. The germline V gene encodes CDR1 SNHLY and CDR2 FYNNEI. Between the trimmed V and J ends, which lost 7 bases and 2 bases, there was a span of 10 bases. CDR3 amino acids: CASTLAHTDTQYF. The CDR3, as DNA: TGTGCCAGCACGCTAGCGCACACAGATACGCAGTATTTT. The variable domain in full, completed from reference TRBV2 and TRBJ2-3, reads EPEVTQTPSHQVTQMGQEVILRCVPISNHLYFYWYRQILGQKVEFLVSFYNNEISEKSEIFDDQFSVERPDGSNFTLKIRSTKLEDSAMYFCASTLAHTDTQYFGPGTRLTVL.

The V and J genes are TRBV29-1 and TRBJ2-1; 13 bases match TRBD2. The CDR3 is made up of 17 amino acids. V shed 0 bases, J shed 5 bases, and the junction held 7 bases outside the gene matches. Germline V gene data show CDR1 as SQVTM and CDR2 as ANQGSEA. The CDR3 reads CSVEDKLAGGTNNEQFF. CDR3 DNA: TGCAGCGTTGAAGATAAACTAGCGGGAGGGACAAACAATGAGCAGTTCTTC.

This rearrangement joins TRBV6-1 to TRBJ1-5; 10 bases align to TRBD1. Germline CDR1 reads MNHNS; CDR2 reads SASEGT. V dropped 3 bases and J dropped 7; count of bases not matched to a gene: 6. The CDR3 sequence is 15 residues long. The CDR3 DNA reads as TGTGCCAGCAGTGACAGGACAGGGGGTTTGCAGCCCCAGCATTTT. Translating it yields CASSDRTGGLQPQHF.